The next 8 T cell receptor beta chains were all read from a single sample in a study of blood T cell repertoires in COVID-19 (dated by TCRdb to 2018 to 2021). Receptors were amplified or captured by the immunoSEQ multiplex PCR assay. Held by TCRdb, this immuneACCESS table contains in-frame sequences only and omits some clones. Under half of the omission traces to an unresolved V gene where checked; the cause of the rest is unknown. Counted in this sample were 140,000 or so clones; about four fifths of them appeared once. The ten largest clones take up 7% to 10% of the sample. Sequencing was performed on peripheral blood. These TCRs come from a human donor in a cohort sampled during active COVID-19.

The gene calls are TRBV28 and TRBJ2-5; maybe TRBD2 (5 bases). The V and J ends lost 7 bases and 4 bases respectively, with 19 bases between them. CDR3 length: 15 amino acids. Germline CDR1 reads MDHEN; CDR2 reads SYDVKM. CDR3 nucleotides: TGTGCCAGCACCGAAGCGGCAGAGGATCGAGAGACCCAGTACTTC. Translating it yields CASTEAAEDRETQYF. Using reference TRBV28 and TRBJ2-5 for the parts outside the CDR3, the full variable domain is DVKVTQSSRYLVKRTGEKVFLECVQDMDHENMFWYRQDPGLGLRLIYFSYDVKMKEKGDIPEGYSVSREKKERFSLILESASTNQTSMYLCASTEAAEDRETQYFGPGTRLLVL.

The rearrangement links TRBV9 to TRBJ2-1; possibly TRBD2 for D (6 bases). Germline V gives CDR1 SGDLS, CDR2 YYNGEE. Trimming removed 0 bases at V and 5 bases at J, with 12 bases between. The CDR3 covers 15 residues. DNA for the CDR3: TGTGCCAGCAGCGTAGTTGGCGGGATAAACAATGAGCAGTTCTTC. It yields the protein CASSVVGGINNEQFF.

This clone showed up just once. The V and J genes are TRBV28 and TRBJ2-7; D gene unclear. The CDR3 extends over 11 amino acids. CDR1 is MDHEN and CDR2 is SYDVKM in the germline V gene. V dropped 2 bases and J dropped 9 bases, with 8 bases sitting between them. The CDR3 sequence: CASSLAEVQYF. DNA of the CDR3: TGTGCCAGCAGTTTAGCGGAAGTGCAGTACTTC.

J is TRBJ2-2 and V is TRBV6-5; a weak D match, TRBD1 (5 bases). Trimming pared 7 bases from V and 2 bases from J, leaving 11 bases between. Germline CDR1 is MNHEY and CDR2 is SVGAGI. The CDR3 loop spans 14 amino acids. CDR3 region: CASTNGQNTGELFF. The CDR3 DNA is TGTGCCAGCACAAACGGACAAAACACCGGGGAGCTGTTTTTT.

The rearrangement uses TRBV28 and TRBJ2-7; 13 positions agree with TRBD2. CDR3 length: 14 amino acids. Per the germline V gene, CDR1 is MDHEN and CDR2 is SYDVKM. V gave up 6 bases and J gave up 6 bases; unmatched junction bases: 5. The CDR3 DNA reads as TGTGCCAGCAGCATAACTAGCGGGAGGGTCGAGCAGTACTTC. Protein product: CASSITSGRVEQYF.

V is TRBV4-2 and J is TRBJ2-1, with 10 bases identical to TRBD2. Germline V gene data show CDR1 as LGHNA and CDR2 as YNFKEQ. This CDR3 is 19 amino acids long. V gave up 3 bases and J gave up 4 bases; unmatched junction bases: 15. The CDR3 loop is CASSHLTAPGLAAYNEQFF. Written as DNA, the CDR3 is TGTGCCAGCAGCCACCTCACCGCGCCCGGACTAGCGGCATACAATGAGCAGTTCTTC.

The V gene is TRBV5-1, the J gene TRBJ1-6; the match to TRBD1 covers 7 bases. The CDR3 runs to 16 residues. From germline, CDR1 is SGHRS and CDR2 YFSETQ. V was clipped by 4 bases and J by 3 bases; unmatched bases: 7. CDR3 DNA: TGCGCCAGCAGCCCAGCCGGGACAGTCTATAATTCACCCCTCCACTTT. Protein sequence: CASSPAGTVYNSPLHF.

The chain uses TRBV10-2 and TRBJ2-6; 10 nucleotides align to TRBD1. Germline loops: CDR1 WSHSY, CDR2 SAAADI. Germline trimming cut 6 bases from V and 0 bases from J; bases unmatched to any gene: 5. The CDR3 consists of 17 residues. CDR3 DNA sequence: TGCGCCAGCAGACGACAGGGGGCAGGCTCTGGGGCCAACGTCCTGACTTTC. Translating gives CASRRQGAGSGANVLTF.